This T cell receptor delta chain is drawn from a study of DNA immune sequencing with unique molecular identifiers (dated by TCRdb to about 2020). Some background on the complete study: Immunomagnetic cell separation was used to enrich gammadelta T cells from buffy coats, and the genomic DNA of the enriched gammadelta T cells was sequenced. Fluorescence-activated cell sorting was used to enrich gammadelta T cells from the PBMC of 10 healthy individuals. All donors were healthy people, and roughly nine of the donors were profiled using sorted gammadelta T cells from peripheral blood. The study developed and validated an ultrasensitive DNA-based TRD repertoire sequencing method using PCR-introduced unique molecular identifiers. For the enriched versus non-enriched comparison, approximately 100 ng enriched gammadelta T-cell DNA and 0.9 to 1 ug non-enriched PBMC DNA were sequenced. The method was checked using synthetic reference molecules and blood samples from healthy people. Summary of the overall study and its limitations: The primer-based approach cannot detect novel TRD sequences that are not targeted by the primers. TRDV2 paired with TRDJ1 was the most common TRD rearrangement among clonotypes in healthy donors. Healthy donors differed in TRD repertoire diversity, and several donors were highly oligoclonal, meaning the top 5 clonotypes made up more than half of productive molecules.

The method behind the library was multiplex PCR. A 32-plex assay with primers for all 8 TRDV and 4 TRDJ genes covering the CDR3 was used to amplify genomic DNA. A 12-nucleotide UMI was added during 3 barcoding PCR cycles, followed by a second PCR with Illumina adapter primers. AMPure XP beads were used to purify the libraries, and library quality was checked on a Fragment Analyzer using the HS NGS Fragment kit. Sequencing was run on an Illumina MiniSeq mid-output kit with roughly 20% PhiX and 150 cycles of paired-end reads. For the original study's pipeline: MIGEC version 1.2.9 was used to process reads, grouping reads by UMI and building error-corrected consensus sequences. Modified VDJtools version 1.2.1 scripts and the tcR R package were used for post-processing. Clone calls in TCRdb were regenerated from the public reads with CATT, after which identical DNA sequences shared one row. In this record, the V and J calls reflect TCRdb's handling and not the investigators' own analysis. Counted in this sample were 1,500 to 2,000 delta-chain clones; roughly 6.2% of them appeared once. The ten largest clonotypes hold about 50% of the sample.

In its sample, this clone was seen a few times. Its antigen is not yet known. A read error likely explains this, since a far larger clone differs by one base. Other DNA sequences in this specimen translate into the identical CDR3. CDR1 and CDR2 are read off the germline V gene as GEAIGNYY and EKD. Including cysteine and phenylalanine, the CDR3 has 19 amino acids. The entry retains the CDR3 DNA only, 57 bases that are in frame from base 1. The chain is made from TRDV2 and TRDJ1; TRDD3 aligns with 13 central bases. The receptor's source is a human donor in good health. The material sequenced was gamma-delta T cells from buffy coat blood. The CDR3: CACDTLLGDTQAYTDKLIF. The DNA is TGTGCTTGTGACACATTACTGGGGGATACGCAGGCGTACACCGATAAACTCATCTTT.